This T cell receptor (beta chain) was profiled in a study of early stage breast cancer tumors. Method: immunoSEQ multiplex PCR; TCRdb's copy keeps in-frame clones and lacks some. This sample has 25,000 to 35,000 clones, with roughly 78% found just once. CDR1 and CDR2 from the germline V gene are KGHSH and LQKENI. Between the trimmed V and J ends, which lost 4 bases and 3 bases, there was a span of 10 bases. The CDR3 extends over 14 amino acids. This clone was counted between two and nine times. This TCR came from a person in their sixties with breast cancer. The sequenced sample consisted of blood. The rearrangement links TRBV18 to TRBJ1-5; a possible D gene is TRBD1 (6 bases). As DNA, the CDR3 is TGTGCCAGCTCACGCGGACAGAACAATCAGCCCCAGCATTTT. As protein: CASSRGQNNQPQHF. The full variable domain, completed using reference TRBV18 and TRBJ1-5, is NAGVMQNPRHLVRRRGQEARLRCSPMKGHSHVYWYRQLPEEGLKFMVYLQKENIIDESGMPKERFSAEFPKEGPSILRIQQVVRGDSAAYFCASSRGQNNQPQHFGDGTRLSIL.